These T cell receptor beta chains were read from a single sample in a study of cytomegalovirus exposure and HLA in healthy donors. TCRdb's copy holds only in-frame clones and misses some; the assay was immunoSEQ multiplex PCR. The sample has around 140,000 clones; approximately 80% are singletons. The sample comprised PBMCs. All receptors derive from a female donor in good health and CMV-seropositive. Each CDR3 is given with its conserved first and last residue. A D gene is named only where the DNA matches it firmly. Clone sizes are given selectively: once, few, many, or a class where the clone is expanded.

>few|NA|TRBJ2-1|TRBV11-2
CASSSRDFLNEQFF
TGTGCCAGCAGCTCACGGGACTTCCTAAATGAGCAGTTCTTC
>NA|NA|TRBJ2-3|TRBV6-6
CASTRQAQDTQYF
TGTGCCAGCACGAGACAGGCCCAGGATACGCAGTATTTT
>NA|NA|TRBJ1-4|TRBV15
CATSRPGQMFF
TGTGCCACCAGCAGACCGGGACAAATGTTTTTT
>few|NA|TRBJ1-4|TRBV25-1
CASSERGINEKLFF
TGTGCCAGCAGTGAACGGGGGATTAATGAAAAACTGTTTTTT
>NA|NA|TRBJ1-3|TRBV5-1
CASSFNAGHGSGNTIYF
TGCGCCAGCAGCTTCAATGCAGGGCATGGCTCTGGAAACACCATATATTTT
>NA|TRBD2|TRBJ2-5|TRBV9
CASSPRGLAGGETQYF
TGTGCCAGCAGCCCGCGTGGGTTAGCCGGGGGGGAGACCCAGTACTTC
>once|NA|TRBJ2-1|TRBV9
CASSVEIDSYNEQFF
TGTGCCAGCAGCGTAGAGATAGACTCCTACAATGAGCAGTTCTTC
>NA|NA|TRBJ2-7|TRBV5-6
CASSLNPPTEQYF
TGTGCCAGCAGCTTGAATCCTCCCACCGAGCAGTACTTC
>NA|TRBD1|TRBJ2-5|TRBV27
CASRGQQETQYF
TGTGCCAGCAGGGGACAGCAAGAGACCCAGTACTTC
>NA|NA|TRBJ2-7|TRBV6-5
CASSPSGGTNHEQYF
TGTGCCAGCAGCCCATCCGGTGGGACAAACCACGAGCAGTACTTC
>NA|NA|TRBJ1-5|TRBV4-1
CASSQDHGGSSQPQHF
TGCGCCAGCAGCCAAGATCACGGGGGGTCGAGTCAGCCCCAGCATTTT
>NA|NA|TRBJ1-2|TRBV11-2
CASSLEPSTGGYGYTF
TGTGCCAGCAGCTTAGAGCCCTCGACAGGTGGCTATGGCTACACCTTC
>NA|NA|TRBJ1-2|TRBV5-6
CASSLDRVGGYTF
TGTGCCAGCAGCTTGGACAGGGTAGGTGGCTACACCTTC
>NA|NA|TRBJ2-7|TRBV7-9
CASSLGPGGEQYF
TGTGCCAGCAGCCTGGGTCCGGGTGGCGAGCAGTACTTC
>NA|TRBD2|TRBJ2-7|TRBV7-6
CASSSTSGGSYEQYF
TGTGCCAGCAGCTCGACTAGCGGGGGCTCCTACGAGCAGTACTTC
>once|TRBD2|TRBJ2-1|TRBV19
CASSPPGTSGGNEQFF
TGTGCCAGTAGTCCCCCCGGGACTAGCGGGGGCAATGAGCAGTTCTTC
>NA|NA|TRBJ1-1|TRBV29-1
CSVEPGGDYTEAFF
TGCAGCGTTGAGCCCGGCGGGGATTACACTGAAGCTTTCTTT
>NA|NA|TRBJ2-5|TRBV27
CASRGTGQGGETQYF
TGTGCCAGCAGGGGAACTGGACAGGGAGGGGAGACCCAGTACTTC
>NA|TRBD2|TRBJ2-5|TRBV11-2
CASSSSGLAGVETQYF
TGTGCCAGCAGCTCCTCCGGACTAGCGGGGGTAGAGACCCAGTACTTC
>NA|NA|TRBJ2-5|TRBV5-4
CASSAQNIQETQYF
TGTGCCAGCAGCGCACAGAACATCCAAGAGACCCAGTACTTC
>NA|TRBD1|TRBJ2-7|TRBV2
CASSPGQWDEQYF
TGTGCCAGCAGTCCGGGACAGTGGGACGAGCAGTACTTC
>NA|TRBD1|TRBJ1-1|TRBV2
CASRLTGGSNTEAFF
TGTGCCAGCAGGCTGACAGGGGGATCGAACACTGAAGCTTTCTTT
>NA|TRBD2|TRBJ2-5|TRBV4-1
CASSQPGLLETQYF
TGCGCCAGCAGCCAGCCGGGACTATTGGAGACCCAGTACTTC
>NA|TRBD2|TRBJ2-2|TRBV19
CASSEWRGGAGELFF
TGTGCCAGTAGTGAATGGCGGGGGGGGGCCGGGGAGCTGTTTTTT
>NA|TRBD2|TRBJ2-7|TRBV7-3
CASSLGTSGNYEQYF
TGTGCCAGCAGCTTAGGAACTAGCGGGAACTACGAGCAGTACTTC
>NA|TRBD1|TRBJ1-5|TRBV18
CASSAGQGFNQPQHF
TGTGCCAGCTCAGCAGGACAGGGTTTCAATCAGCCCCAGCATTTT
>NA|TRBD2|TRBJ2-1|TRBV7-9
CASSPLAGGPYNEQFF
TGTGCCAGCAGCCCACTAGCGGGAGGGCCCTACAATGAGCAGTTCTTC
>NA|TRBD2|TRBJ2-7|TRBV7-8
CASSLTPGLAGGQYEQYF
TGTGCCAGCAGCTTAACCCCCGGACTAGCGGGGGGGCAATACGAGCAGTACTTC
>NA|TRBD1|TRBJ2-5|TRBV6-5
CASSYSTAGGETQYF
TGTGCCAGCAGTTACTCGACAGCAGGGGGAGAGACCCAGTACTTC
>NA|TRBD1|TRBJ1-1|TRBV10-1
CASSPTGGATEAFF
TGCGCTAGCAGTCCGACAGGGGGAGCAACTGAAGCTTTCTTT
>NA|NA|TRBJ2-4|TRBV18
CASSPNKGDIQYF
TGTGCCAGCTCACCAAACAAAGGGGACATTCAGTACTTC
>NA|NA|TRBJ1-6|TRBV2
CASSGGAGGRYSPLHF
TGTGCCAGCAGCGGTGGAGCGGGGGGAAGGTATTCACCCCTCCACTTT
>NA|NA|TRBJ1-2|TRBV5-1
CASSLATGSGYTF
TGCGCCAGCAGCTTGGCCACAGGGTCGGGCTACACCTTC
>once|TRBD1|TRBJ2-3|TRBV19
CASSISGTGPSGTQYF
TGTGCCAGTAGTATCTCAGGGACAGGCCCGTCGGGTACGCAGTATTTT
>NA|TRBD1|TRBJ2-6|TRBV5-4
CASSLFTGGSSGANVLTF
TGTGCCAGCAGCTTGTTCACAGGGGGTAGCTCTGGGGCCAACGTCCTGACTTTC
>NA|NA|TRBJ2-2|TRBV9
CASTNPINTGELFF
TGTGCCAGCACTAATCCCATAAACACCGGGGAGCTGTTTTTT
>NA|NA|TRBJ2-1|TRBV4-2
CASSQEALASYNEQFF
TGTGCCAGCAGCCAAGAAGCGCTAGCGTCCTACAATGAGCAGTTCTTC
>NA|TRBD1|TRBJ1-5|TRBV7-9
CASQGQGGQPQHF
TGTGCCAGCCAGGGACAGGGCGGTCAGCCCCAGCATTTT
>NA|TRBD2|TRBJ2-3|TRBV4-2
CASSQENGLAITDTQYF
TGTGCCAGCAGCCAAGAAAACGGACTAGCAATCACAGATACGCAGTATTTT
>NA|TRBD1|TRBJ2-7|TRBV5-1
CASSLWDRSLSYEQYF
TGCGCCAGCAGCCTATGGGACAGGAGCCTCTCCTACGAGCAGTACTTC
>NA|TRBD1|TRBJ1-2|TRBV10-3
CAIQARTGTRGYTF
TGTGCCATCCAGGCTCGGACAGGAACTCGTGGCTACACCTTC
>few|NA|TRBJ2-1|TRBV30
CAWSVGSGNEQFF
TGTGCCTGGAGTGTCGGCAGCGGCAATGAGCAGTTCTTC
>NA|NA|TRBJ2-4|TRBV27
CASSPGQYLAKNIQYF
TGTGCCAGCAGCCCCGGACAGTACTTAGCCAAAAACATTCAGTACTTC
>NA|TRBD1|TRBJ2-7|TRBV19
CASSPPRTGRLEQYF
TGTGCCAGTAGTCCCCCCCGGACAGGTCGCTTGGAGCAGTACTTC
>NA|TRBD1|TRBJ2-7|TRBV23-1
CASSQPTGGLAYEQYF
TGCGCCAGCAGTCAACCGACAGGGGGCCTGGCCTACGAGCAGTACTTC
>NA|TRBD2|TRBJ2-3|TRBV10-3
CAITDPSGSFQGTDTQYF
TGTGCCATCACCGACCCTAGCGGGAGTTTCCAGGGCACAGATACGCAGTATTTT
>few|TRBD2|TRBJ2-1|TRBV4-2
CASSQEGRDSYNEQFF
TGTGCCAGCAGCCAAGAGGGGAGGGACTCCTACAATGAGCAGTTCTTC
>few|NA|TRBJ2-7|TRBV7-9
CASSLKQDSLLYF
TGTGCCAGCAGCTTAAAGCAGGACAGCCTTTTGTACTTC
>NA|NA|TRBJ2-7|TRBV28
CASSLGSWGLYEQYF
TGTGCCAGCAGTTTAGGGTCGTGGGGACTCTACGAGCAGTACTTC
>NA|TRBD1|TRBJ1-1|TRBV9
CASSPKDRVNTEAFF
TGTGCCAGCAGCCCCAAGGACAGGGTGAACACTGAAGCTTTCTTT
>NA|TRBD1|TRBJ1-1|TRBV18
CASSPGGNRGVEAFF
TGTGCCAGCTCACCAGGGGGGAACAGGGGAGTTGAAGCTTTCTTT
>NA|NA|TRBJ1-3|TRBV6-1
CASSGRVVPGNTIYF
TGTGCCAGCAGTGGCCGAGTGGTACCTGGAAACACCATATATTTT
>NA|NA|TRBJ1-1|TRBV19
CASSKGGFMNTEAFF
TGTGCCAGTAGTAAAGGCGGGTTTATGAACACTGAAGCTTTCTTT
>NA|NA|TRBJ2-7|TRBV7-6
CASSLEAESYEQYF
TGTGCCAGCAGCCTAGAGGCGGAGTCCTACGAGCAGTACTTC
>once|NA|TRBJ2-1|TRBV2
CASAGRNNEQFF
TGTGCCAGCGCGGGACGTAACAATGAGCAGTTCTTC
>NA|TRBD2|TRBJ2-3|TRBV10-1
CASRVGLAGGRVHTDTQYF
TGCGCCAGCAGGGTGGGACTAGCGGGGGGGCGGGTACACACAGATACGCAGTATTTT
>NA|TRBD1|TRBJ2-5|TRBV5-4
CASSFVPQGQETQYF
TGTGCCAGCAGCTTCGTGCCACAGGGGCAAGAGACCCAGTACTTC
>NA|TRBD2|TRBJ2-3|TRBV28
CASSDSGSADTQYF
TGTGCCAGCAGTGATAGCGGGTCGGCAGATACGCAGTATTTT
>NA|NA|TRBJ1-5|TRBV25-1
CASSSGLGNQPQHF
TGTGCCAGCAGTTCAGGTTTAGGCAATCAGCCCCAGCATTTT
>NA|NA|TRBJ2-1|TRBV5-5
CASSLISRKGGEQFF
TGTGCCAGCAGCTTGATTTCGAGAAAGGGGGGGGAGCAGTTCTTC